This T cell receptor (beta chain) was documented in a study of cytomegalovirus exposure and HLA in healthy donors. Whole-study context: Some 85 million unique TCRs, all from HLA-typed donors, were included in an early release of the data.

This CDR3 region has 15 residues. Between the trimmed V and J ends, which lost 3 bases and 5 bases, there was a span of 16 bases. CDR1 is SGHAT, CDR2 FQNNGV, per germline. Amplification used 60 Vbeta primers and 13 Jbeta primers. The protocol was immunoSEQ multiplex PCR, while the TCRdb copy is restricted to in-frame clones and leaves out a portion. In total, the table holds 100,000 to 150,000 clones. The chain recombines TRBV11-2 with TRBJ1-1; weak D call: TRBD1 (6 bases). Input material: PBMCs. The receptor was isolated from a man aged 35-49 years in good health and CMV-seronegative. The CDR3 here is CASSLRGASVTEAFF. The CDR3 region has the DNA TGTGCCAGCAGCTTGCGGGGGGCATCCGTGACTGAAGCTTTCTTT.